The clone carrying this T cell receptor beta chain has just one count. The CDR3 spans 14 residues. The V and J ends lost 1 base and 4 bases, in that order; junction bases with no gene match: 3. Germline V CDR1 and CDR2: LGHDT, YNNKEL (reference sequence). This record comes from a study of blood T cell repertoires in COVID-19. Study-level background: Specimens from acute and convalescent COVID-19 originated in the United States, Italy and Spain.

TCRdb's table, derived via immunoSEQ multiplex PCR, lists solely in-frame clones and lacks some. The sample holds 300,000 or so clones; approximately 90% are singletons and the top ten take 10%. The chain employs TRBV3-1 (or the pseudogene TRBV3-2) and TRBJ2-7; 8 bases are a match to TRBD2. The receptor's source is a woman aged 18-29 years who had recovered from COVID-19. Sequencing was done on a sample of PBMCs or T cells enriched from blood (not recorded which). The CDR3 region has the DNA TGTGCCAGCAGCCAAGGGGTAGCGGGATACGAGCAGTACTTC. As protein: CASSQGVAGYEQYF.